This T cell receptor beta chain is from a study of identical twins. One entry per CDR3 protein results from TCRdb running MiXCR on the 5' RACE reads. The sample includes about 480,000 distinct CDR3 sequences, more than 13% of them seen just once. Germline V gene sequence: CDR1 SNHLY, CDR2 FYNNEI. The CDR3 length is 14 residues. V shed 5 bases and J shed 0 bases, with 8 bases lying between them. This clonotype was counted only a few times. This sample also belongs to another study, concerning yellow fever vaccine responses in identical twins.

This receptor was obtained from a woman between 18 and 29 years old in good health. The sequencing input was CD4+ T cells sorted from blood. The genes are TRBV2 and TRBJ1-5; D call uncertain. DNA for the CDR3: TGTGCCAGCAGTCCCGATACTAGCAATCAGCCCCAGCATTTT. The encoded protein is CASSPDTSNQPQHF.